The 21 T cell receptor beta chains presented below share a single source sample, sequenced in a study of blood T cell repertoires in COVID-19. Using immunoSEQ multiplex PCR, the repertoire was profiled, and TCRdb retains in-frame clones only, with some absent. The sample holds approximately 130,000 clones, about 86% seen once. The material sequenced was peripheral blood. The receptors here all came from a woman aged 60-75 years with active or convalescent COVID-19.

The CDR3 is CASSFVPGRETQYF. The CDR3 bases are TGTGCCAGCAGCTTTGTCCCGGGGAGGGAGACCCAGTACTTC. The chain carries TRBV7-9 and TRBJ2-5; D might be TRBD2 (6 bases). V lost 3 bases and J 5 bases, leaving 13 bases between the germline ends. Germline-derived CDR1 and CDR2 are SEHNR and FQNEAQ (reference sequence). This CDR3 is 14 amino acids long.

A few counts support this clone. The rearrangement joins TRBV5-5 to TRBJ1-1; D ambiguous. Germline CDR1 reads SGHKS; CDR2 reads YYEKEE (reference sequence). This CDR3 region has 13 residues. V dropped 0 bases and J dropped 5 bases, with 8 bases sitting between them. The CDR3, as DNA: TGTGCCAGCAGCTTGGAGAGGTGGACTGAAGCTTTCTTT. Its translation: CASSLERWTEAFF.

The rearrangement uses TRBV20-1 and TRBJ1-1; 7 bases line up with TRBD1. Germline V gene sequence: CDR1 DFQATT, CDR2 SNEGSKA (reference sequence). V was clipped by 5 bases and J by 7 bases; unmatched bases: 4. The CDR3 sequence is 11 residues long. This chain's CDR3 is CSAGQAIEAFF. CDR3 DNA sequence: TGCAGTGCTGGACAGGCCATTGAAGCTTTCTTT.

In its sample, this clone was seen a few times. The genes are TRBV6-5 and TRBJ2-1; 9 nucleotides agree with TRBD1. The germline V gene encodes CDR1 MNHEY and CDR2 SVGAGI. V was clipped by 4 bases and J by 7 bases; unmatched bases: 8. The CDR3 covers 15 residues. As DNA, the CDR3 is TGTGCCAGCAGTTTCCGGGACAGGGTTACGAATGAGCAGTTCTTC. This sequence encodes CASSFRDRVTNEQFF.

The chain recombines TRBV7-9 with TRBJ2-5; 8 positions agree with TRBD2. Unmatched junction bases numbered 10, after V lost 2 bases and J lost 5 bases. Germline V gene lookup returns CDR1 SEHNR and CDR2 FQNEAQ (reference sequence). CDR3 length: 16 amino acids. The CDR3 DNA is TGTGCCAGCAGCTTATTCAAGCGGGGGTTTGAGGAGACCCAGTACTTC. Encoded protein: CASSLFKRGFEETQYF.

This chain connects TRBV19 to TRBJ1-2; D may be TRBD1 (6 bases). There are 15 residues in the CDR3. The V and J ends lost 4 bases and 2 bases respectively, with 14 bases between them. Germline V CDR1 and CDR2: LNHDA, SQIVND (reference sequence). The CDR3 bases are TGTGCCAGTAGTAGTTCAGGGGTAAGGAACTATGGCTACACCTTC. Translating it yields CASSSSGVRNYGYTF.

V gene TRBV7-2 combines with J gene TRBJ2-4; 9 nucleotides agree with TRBD2. The CDR3 extends over 14 amino acids. Germline CDR1 reads SGHTA; CDR2 reads FQGNSA. Germline trimming cut 3 bases from V and 5 bases from J; bases unmatched to any gene: 2. The CDR3 reads CASSFGGRENIQYF. The CDR3 nucleotides read TGTGCCAGCAGCTTCGGCGGGAGGGAAAACATTCAGTACTTC.

This clone was seen more than once but under ten times. The chain uses TRBV19 and TRBJ1-1, with a tentative D call TRBD1 (5 bases). The CDR3 has 13 residues. The germline V gene encodes CDR1 LNHDA and CDR2 SQIVND (reference sequence). The V and J ends lost 9 bases and 3 bases respectively, with 14 bases between them. The CDR3 here is CASLDWGDTEAFF. For the CDR3, the DNA is TGTGCCAGCCTGGATTGGGGGGACACTGAAGCTTTCTTT.

The V and J genes are TRBV6-6 and TRBJ2-2; TRBD1 agrees at 9 bases. The CDR3 is 14 amino acids. Germline V gives CDR1 MNHNY, CDR2 SVGAGI (reference sequence). V was pared by 4 bases and J by 8 bases, with 5 bases of the junction left unmatched. The CDR3 loop is CASSWTGVEGELFF. CDR3 DNA sequence: TGTGCCAGCAGTTGGACAGGGGTGGAGGGGGAGCTGTTTTTT.

In this sample, this clone turned up a few times. V usage is TRBV7-2 and J usage is TRBJ2-3, with 9 bases that match TRBD1. The CDR3 totals 15 residues. With V trimmed by 5 bases and J by 3 bases, 6 bases remained unmatched. From germline, CDR1 is SGHTA and CDR2 FQGNSA. CDR3 residues: CASSRDRGLTDTQYF. The CDR3 DNA sequence: TGTGCCAGCAGCCGCGACAGGGGGTTGACAGATACGCAGTATTTT.

This chain connects TRBV7-9 to TRBJ1-4, with D possibly matching TRBD1 (5 bases). CDR3 size: 17 residues. The V and J ends lost 5 bases and 4 bases respectively, with 20 bases between them. Germline CDR1 and CDR2: SEHNR and FQNEAQ (reference sequence). CDR3 region: CASSILPVQAYNEKLFF. The CDR3 region has the DNA TGTGCCAGCAGCATACTCCCAGTACAGGCTTATAATGAAAAACTGTTTTTT.

V usage is TRBV5-6 and J usage is TRBJ2-5, with D tentatively TRBD1 (6 bases). The CDR3 contains 14 residues. Trimming removed 3 bases from V and 4 bases from J, with 13 bases in between. From germline, CDR1 is SGHDT and CDR2 YYEEEE. This chain's CDR3 is CASSSGVEGETQYF. Here the CDR3 DNA reads TGTGCCAGCAGCTCAGGGGTTGAGGGAGAGACCCAGTACTTC. The full variable domain, rest sourced from reference TRBV5-6 and TRBJ2-5, is DAGVTQSPTHLIKTRGQQVTLRCSPKSGHDTVSWYQQALGQGPQFIFQYYEEEERQRGNFPDRFSGHQFPNYSSELNVNALLLGDSALYLCASSSGVEGETQYFGPGTRLLVL.

This clone occurred a few times. The chain joins TRBV7-8 to TRBJ1-1; D is ambiguous. Germline V CDR1 and CDR2: SGHVS, FQNEAQ. The CDR3 consists of 13 residues. V lost 4 bases and J 7 bases, leaving 13 bases between the germline ends. DNA of the CDR3: TGTGCCAGCAGCTCCCCCTTCGGTTTTGAAGCTTTCTTT. This encodes CASSSPFGFEAFF.

The rearrangement uses TRBV12-2 and TRBJ1-1; the D call in the table, TRBD1, was not verified against the DNA. TRBV12-2 is flagged as a pseudogene. The CDR3 is 16 residues long. CDR3 nucleotides: TGTGCAAGTCGCCCAAGACCTGGGACAGGGGGCACTGAAGCTTTCTTT. This translates into CASRPRPGTGGTEAFF.

The chain combines TRBV28 with TRBJ1-2; weak D call: TRBD1 (5 bases). There are 14 residues in the CDR3. With 10 bases removed from V and 3 bases from J, the gap between germline ends came to 18 bases. The germline V gene encodes CDR1 MDHEN and CDR2 SYDVKM. DNA of the CDR3: TGTGCCATTTTACCAGGGCTTAAGGACTATGGCTACACCTTC. Protein: CAILPGLKDYGYTF.

V usage is TRBV5-1 and J usage is TRBJ1-5; tentatively, D is TRBD1 (5 bases). Trimming stripped 2 bases from V and 5 bases from J, with 14 bases between. Germline V gene data show CDR1 as SGHRS and CDR2 as YFSETQ. The CDR3 spans 15 residues. The CDR3, as DNA: TGCGCCAGCAGCTTAGGGCCGGAGGGGCATCAGCCCCAGCATTTT. It translates to CASSLGPEGHQPQHF.

This chain uses TRBV3-1 (or the pseudogene TRBV3-2) with TRBJ2-1; D gene uncertain. The CDR3 sequence is 11 residues long. Deletions cut 3 bases from V and 7 bases from J, with 4 bases between. Germline values: CDR1 LGHDT, CDR2 YNNKEL (reference sequence). The CDR3 protein is CASSQRNEQFF. In DNA, the CDR3 is TGTGCCAGCAGCCAGCGGAATGAGCAGTTCTTC.

This clone was seen just once. The chain employs TRBV10-1 and TRBJ2-7; 13 bases fit TRBD2. J gave up 4 bases and V 6 bases, and 6 bases lay outside the gene matches. Germline V CDR1 and CDR2: WNHNN, SYGVQD (reference sequence). The CDR3 is 15 residues long. Here the CDR3 reads CASSRLAGGEYEQYV. CDR3 in DNA: TGCGCCAGCAGCCGACTAGCGGGGGGAGAATACGAGCAGTACGTC.

This clone has just one count. The chain combines TRBV5-1 with TRBJ2-3; no firm D call. This CDR3 is 13 amino acids long. The V end lost 4 bases, the J end lost 2 bases, and 8 bases lay between the germline ends. CDR1 is SGHRS and CDR2 is YFSETQ in the germline V gene. The CDR3 DNA reads as TGCGCCAGCAGCACTGGTTCCACAGATACGCAGTATTTT. Translated: CASSTGSTDTQYF.

This clone was counted once. The chain couples TRBV28 to TRBJ2-1, with 10 bases that match TRBD1. Trimming took 6 bases from V and 3 from J; bases not matched to a gene: 2. This CDR3 has 14 amino acids. Germline V gene sequence: CDR1 MDHEN, CDR2 SYDVKM. CDR3 protein: CASRGTGVYNEQFF. CDR3 nucleotides: TGTGCCAGCAGGGGGACAGGGGTCTACAATGAGCAGTTCTTC.

This chain connects TRBV29-1 to TRBJ1-1, with TRBD1 matching over 10 bases. Germline-derived CDR1 and CDR2 are SQVTM and ANQGSEA. CDR3 length: 17 amino acids. The V segment lost 7 bases and the J segment 4 bases; nucleotides outside the gene matches: 18. The chain's CDR3 is CSGISLRTGGRGTEAFF. The CDR3 nucleotides read TGCAGCGGAATATCGTTACGGACAGGGGGAAGGGGCACTGAAGCTTTCTTT.